These 4 T cell receptor beta chains were sequenced from one sample in a study of PD-L1 blockade in urothelial cancer. Time point: pretreatment peripheral blood. Only in-frame clones appear in the TCRdb table, and some are missing; sequencing was by immunoSEQ multiplex PCR. The sample consists of more than 75,000 clones, about four fifths of them appearing once. The source was PBMCs, collected around atezolizumab (anti-PD-L1) treatment. These receptors came from a man aged 55 to 70 with urothelial cancer.

The chain recombines TRBV5-1 with TRBJ2-3, with a tentative D call TRBD2 (7 bases). In germline, CDR1 is SGHRS, CDR2 YFSETQ. This CDR3 spans 13 amino acids. The ends were cut back, 5 bases at V and 5 bases at J, with 12 bases in the middle. The CDR3: CASSEGGRDTQYF. The CDR3 DNA reads as TGCGCCAGCAGTGAGGGGGGGCGAGATACGCAGTATTTT.

This chain connects TRBV6-1 to TRBJ1-3, with 7 nucleotides matching TRBD1. CDR1 is MNHNS and CDR2 is SASEGT in the germline V gene. The CDR3 consists of 15 residues. V trimming: 8 bases; J trimming: 0 bases; junction bases outside the gene matches: 7. The DNA for the CDR3 is TGTGCCAGCTGGGCCGGGACAGTCTCTGGAAACACCATATATTTT. Protein: CASWAGTVSGNTIYF.

The V call is TRBV4-3, the J call TRBJ2-3; D possibly corresponds to TRBD2 (5 bases). This CDR3 is 15 amino acids long. CDR1 is LGHNA, CDR2 YSLEER, per germline. With 0 bases removed from V and 4 bases from J, the gap between germline ends came to 11 bases. The chain's CDR3 is CASSQESGRPDTQYF. The CDR3 DNA follows: TGCGCCAGCAGCCAAGAGAGCGGACGGCCAGATACGCAGTATTTT.

The chain uses TRBV5-4 and TRBJ1-4; 11 bases fit TRBD1. The CDR3 runs to 15 residues. Germline V gene data show CDR1 as SGHNT and CDR2 as YYREEE (reference sequence). The V segment lost 0 bases and the J segment 14 bases; nucleotides outside the gene matches: 9. The CDR3 bases are TGTGCCAGCAGCTTGGCAAAGGGACAGGGGGTTTCTCTGTTTTTT. This codes for CASSLAKGQGVSLFF. Supplemented by reference TRBV5-4 and TRBJ1-4, the full variable domain reads ETGVTQSPTHLIKTRGQQVTLRCSSQSGHNTVSWYQQALGQGPQFIFQYYREEENGRGNFPPRFSGLQFPNYSSELNVNALELDDSALYLCASSLAKGQGVSLFFGSGTQLSVL.